The 5 T cell receptor beta chains in this list originate from one sample, sequenced in a study of T cells expressing NK-cell markers. After re-calling the 5' RACE reads, TCRdb lists one entry per CDR3 protein, DNA absent. Recorded for this sample: some 500,000 distinct CDR3 sequences. Sample: blood T cells: a sorted CD56 or NKG2C T cell subset, CD4+ or CD8+ T cells, or bulk PBMC T cells (not recorded which). These receptors were collected from a woman aged 45 to 65 in good health.

The V call is TRBV5-1, the J call TRBJ1-1. The length of the CDR3 is 12 residues. Germline assignment: CDR1 SGHRS and CDR2 YFSETQ. The CDR3 here is CASSSGATEAFF.

This rearrangement joins TRBV12-3 or TRBV12-4 to TRBJ2-6; TCRdb selects TRBD2, and the lack of DNA leaves this call unchecked. The CDR3 spans 18 residues. The CDR3 loop reads CASSGKKNPPSGANVLTF.

The rearrangement uses TRBV29-1 and TRBJ2-7. This CDR3 has 13 amino acids. Germline V lookup: CDR1 SQVTM, CDR2 ANQGSEA. The CDR3 loop reads CSVEGQSHYEQYF.

The rearrangement links TRBV5-1 to TRBJ2-1; the TRBD2 assignment by TCRdb is unverifiable without DNA. Per the germline V gene, CDR1 is SGHRS and CDR2 is YFSETQ. The CDR3 spans 15 residues. Here the CDR3 reads CASSLEAGRYNEQFF.

J is TRBJ2-1 and V is TRBV12-5; lacking DNA, the TRBD1 call made by TCRdb goes unchecked. This CDR3 spans 17 amino acids. Per germline, CDR1 LGHNT and CDR2 FRNRAP. CDR3 loop: CASGLERPGTGMNEQFF.